This TCR beta chain was retrieved from a study of a mutant IDH1 vaccine in newly diagnosed glioma. Overall study: The initiation of vaccination occurred 4-6 weeks after radiotherapy alone, or with temozolomide cycles. Previous care, which was radiotherapy, temozolomide, or both, most often involved both.

As to time point: week 5, during vaccination. Vaccination used 300 ug of mutant IDH1 20-mer peptide per dose, with topical imiquimod. With respect to this clone: Its matching antigen is unknown.

Only in-frame clones appear in the TCRdb table, and some are missing; sequencing was by immunoSEQ multiplex PCR. This sample has around 35,000 clones; roughly 80% occur once, and the top ten carry 24%. The CDR3 sequence is 14 residues long. Germline assignment: CDR1 MDHEN and CDR2 SYDVKM. Between the trimmed V and J ends, which lost 6 bases and 11 bases, there was a span of 20 bases. The sample here was PBMCs, taken from a glioma patient whose treatment included an IDH1 peptide vaccine. This receptor was identified in a man aged 30 to 45 with glioma. The chain is built from TRBV28 and TRBJ1-5; unclear D gene. CDR3 bases: TGTGCCAGCAGGAGCAGCGGATCGGGGTGGACCCAGCATTTT. This codes for CASRSSGSGWTQHF.